The source of this TCR beta chain is a study of T cells in Graves' hyperthyroidism and ophthalmopathy. Study-level background: Peripheral blood samples were taken at initial diagnosis, prior to any treatment.

V shed 3 bases and J 2 bases; nucleotides not matched to a gene: 8. CDR3 length: 15 residues. Germline V gene lookup returns CDR1 SGDLS and CDR2 YYNGEE. With regard to this clonotype: Its antigen is currently unknown.

RNA transcripts served as the template for amplifying TCR beta CDR3 regions. HTBI primers were employed in a first-round RT-PCR of the TCR CDR3. TCRdb analysed the multiplex PCR reads with MiXCR anew, one entry per CDR3 protein. The sample lists approximately 620,000 distinct CDR3 sequences; around 15% were seen once. The study, taken as a whole, reports: Researchers found most expanded thyroid clonotypes above 0.001 in blood as well.

Disease duration was under 3 months in the ophthalmopathy patients, who also had a Clinical Activity Score of at least 3 and a NOSPECS grade of at least 4. Criteria for exclusion of patients were uncontrolled infection, other autoimmune disease, pregnancy or lactation. The sequenced material came from blood. The chain links TRBV9 to TRBJ2-7; 7 bases match TRBD1. This TCR derives from a woman aged 40 to 55 with Graves' ophthalmopathy. For the CDR3, the DNA is TGTGCCAGCAGCGCCACGACAGGGCTCCCCTACGAGCAGTACTTC. It is translated as CASSATTGLPYEQYF.